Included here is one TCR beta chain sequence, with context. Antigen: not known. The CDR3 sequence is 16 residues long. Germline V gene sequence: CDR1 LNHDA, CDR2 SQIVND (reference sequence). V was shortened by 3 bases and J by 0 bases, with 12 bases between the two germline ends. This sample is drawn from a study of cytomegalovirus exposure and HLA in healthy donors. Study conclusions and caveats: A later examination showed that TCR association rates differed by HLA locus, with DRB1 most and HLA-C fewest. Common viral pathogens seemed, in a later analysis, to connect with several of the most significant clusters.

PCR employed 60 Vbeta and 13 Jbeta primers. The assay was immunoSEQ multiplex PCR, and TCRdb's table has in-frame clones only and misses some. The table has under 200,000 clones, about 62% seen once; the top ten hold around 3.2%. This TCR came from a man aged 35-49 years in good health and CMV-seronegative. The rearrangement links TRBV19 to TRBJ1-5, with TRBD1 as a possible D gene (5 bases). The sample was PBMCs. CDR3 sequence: CASSIMGGDSNQPQHF. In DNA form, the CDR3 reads TGTGCCAGTAGTATCATGGGGGGGGATAGCAATCAGCCCCAGCATTTT.